These 21 T cell receptor beta chains came from one sample sequenced in a study of cytomegalovirus exposure and HLA in healthy donors. Only in-frame clones appear in the TCRdb table, and some are missing; sequencing was by immunoSEQ multiplex PCR. This table holds fewer than 200,000 clones, 65% to 90% found once. The sequenced sample consisted of PBMCs. All receptors come from a woman aged 18-30 years in good health and CMV-seronegative.

This chain connects TRBV7-2 to TRBJ2-7; tentative D call: TRBD2 (7 bases). The CDR3 runs to 15 residues. V was pared by 5 bases and J by 7 bases, with 21 bases between. Germline values: CDR1 SGHTA, CDR2 FQGNSA. Here the CDR3 reads CASSPRGGASDEQYF. In nucleotides, the CDR3 is TGTGCCAGCAGCCCGAGAGGGGGGGCGTCAGATGAGCAGTACTTC.

In nucleotides, the CDR3 is TGCGCCAGCAGCCAGTCCCAGGGTAACGGGGCCAACGTCCTGACTTTC. Its translation: CASSQSQGNGANVLTF. V gene TRBV5-1 combines with J gene TRBJ2-6; D is perhaps TRBD1 (5 bases). V dropped 4 bases and J dropped 4 bases, with 15 bases sitting between them. Germline V lookup: CDR1 SGHRS, CDR2 YFSETQ. This CDR3 is built from 16 residues.

CDR3: CASSSDRKIDYTF. In nucleotides, the CDR3 is TGTGCCAGCAGTTCCGACAGGAAGATTGACTACACCTTC. This chain joins TRBV6-5 and TRBJ1-2; possible D gene TRBD1, 6 bases. Germline CDR1 and CDR2: MNHEY and SVGAGI. The CDR3 totals 13 residues. Deletions cut 4 bases from V and 10 bases from J, with 16 bases between.

The genes are TRBV6-4 and TRBJ2-2; D is unclear. This CDR3 is 15 amino acids long. With 4 bases removed from V and 5 bases from J, the gap between germline ends came to 14 bases. CDR1 and CDR2 (germline): MRHNA, SNTAGT. The CDR3 nucleotides are TGTGCCAGCAGTGTCGAGTCCGTTCGGACCGGGGAGCTGTTTTTT. Amino acids: CASSVESVRTGELFF.

This rearrangement joins TRBV7-9 to TRBJ1-2, with D tentatively TRBD1 (5 bases). V lost 0 bases to trimming and J lost 5 bases, with 13 bases between them. Germline V CDR1 and CDR2: SEHNR, FQNEAQ (reference sequence). CDR3 size: 15 residues. The CDR3 protein is CASSLAVPTGYGYTF. The CDR3 DNA is TGTGCCAGCAGCTTAGCAGTTCCTACAGGATATGGCTACACCTTC.

The chain is built from TRBV4-1 and TRBJ2-3; TRBD2 matches at 8 bases. With V trimmed by 0 bases and J by 2 bases, 16 bases remained unmatched. CDR1 and CDR2 (germline): MGHRA, YSYEKL. The CDR3 consists of 20 residues. CDR3 in amino acids: CASSQDGPSAKRGNTDTQYF. The DNA of the CDR3 is TGCGCCAGCAGCCAAGATGGGCCCTCGGCTAAGCGGGGGAACACAGATACGCAGTATTTT.

The chain uses TRBV4-3 and TRBJ1-1; D gene ambiguous. Looked up from germline, CDR1 is LGHNA and CDR2 is YSLEER. V dropped 0 bases and J dropped 1 base, with 15 bases sitting between them. The CDR3 is 17 amino acids. In DNA form, the CDR3 reads TGCGCCAGCAGCCAAGACGGAGGGAGGGTAGGGAACACTGAAGCTTTCTTT. Translated, it gives CASSQDGGRVGNTEAFF.

The chain links TRBV29-1 to TRBJ1-2; no reliable D call. Germline loops: CDR1 SQVTM, CDR2 ANQGSEA. The germline V and J ends were trimmed by 3 bases and 4 bases, with 9 bases remaining between them. The CDR3 runs 12 residues. CDR3 region: CSVEAASYGYTF. The DNA of the CDR3 is TGCAGCGTTGAGGCCGCCAGCTATGGCTACACCTTC.

The chain joins TRBV5-1 to TRBJ2-1; a possible D gene is TRBD2 (6 bases). Germline-derived CDR1 and CDR2 are SGHRS and YFSETQ. V gave up 1 base and J gave up 10 bases, with 12 bases separating them. CDR3 length: 13 amino acids. The CDR3 reads CASSLTSSREQFF. The CDR3 DNA sequence: TGCGCCAGCAGCTTGACTAGCTCAAGGGAGCAGTTCTTC.

V usage is TRBV5-6 and J usage is TRBJ1-2; no clear D gene. V was pared by 0 bases and J by 8 bases, with 11 bases between. This CDR3 is 13 amino acids long. CDR1 and CDR2 (germline): SGHDT, YYEEEE. DNA of the CDR3: TGTGCCAGCAGCTTGGGGATCACGGGGGGCTACACCTTC. Translating it yields CASSLGITGGYTF.

V gene TRBV6-5 combines with J gene TRBJ1-2; 11 bases fit TRBD1. Trimming took 4 bases from V and 6 from J; bases not matched to a gene: 10. The germline CDR1 and CDR2 sequences are MNHEY and SVGAGI. There are 16 residues in the CDR3. CDR3 nucleotides: TGTGCCAGCAGTTCGGTAGGGACAGGGGGTAATGATGGCTACACCTTC. Protein product: CASSSVGTGGNDGYTF.

The rearrangement links TRBV4-1 to TRBJ2-7; tentative D call: TRBD1 (5 bases). V gave up 2 bases and J gave up 0 bases, with 11 bases separating them. Germline values: CDR1 MGHRA, CDR2 YSYEKL. The CDR3 length is 15 residues. Here the CDR3 reads CASSQTARDSYEQYF. CDR3 DNA sequence: TGCGCCAGCAGCCAAACCGCCAGGGACTCCTACGAGCAGTACTTC.

The chain carries TRBV10-3 and TRBJ2-7, with 9 bases that match TRBD1. The junction had 3 bases not matched to a gene; V was cut back by 6 bases and J by 3 bases. Germline values: CDR1 ENHRY, CDR2 SYGVKD. The CDR3 is made up of 13 amino acids. CDR3 in DNA: TGTGCCATCAGGACAGGGGGAGACTACGAGCAGTACTTC. Encoded protein: CAIRTGGDYEQYF.

Relative to its sample, this clone is medium-sized. The chain has TRBV29-1 and TRBJ2-7, with 13 bases aligning to TRBD2. CDR1 and CDR2 from the germline V gene are SQVTM and ANQGSEA. The CDR3 is made up of 15 amino acids. Germline trimming cut 2 bases from V and 0 bases from J; bases unmatched to any gene: 1. The CDR3 sequence: CSVERTSGSSYEQYF. CDR3 nucleotide sequence: TGCAGCGTTGAAAGGACTAGCGGGAGCTCCTACGAGCAGTACTTC.

The V gene is TRBV5-6, the J gene TRBJ2-7; 11 bases are shared with TRBD2. Unmatched junction bases numbered 6, after V lost 2 bases and J lost 2 bases. The CDR3 consists of 16 residues. Per germline, CDR1 SGHDT and CDR2 YYEEEE. The CDR3 DNA reads as TGTGCCAGCAGCTTAGTCCTAGCGGGAGGTCCCTACGAGCAGTACTTC. It is translated as CASSLVLAGGPYEQYF.

The rearrangement links TRBV7-2 to TRBJ2-1; the D gene is possibly TRBD1 (6 bases). V was trimmed by 5 bases and J by 9 bases, leaving 14 bases between them. The germline V gene has CDR1 SGHTA and CDR2 FQGNSA. CDR3 length equals 13 residues. The DNA of the CDR3 is TGTGCCAGCAGCCCCAGGACAGTTGGTGAGCAGTTCTTC. It yields the protein CASSPRTVGEQFF.

The chain is built from TRBV7-2 and TRBJ1-2, with 9 nucleotides matching TRBD1. CDR3 length: 16 residues. J lost 6 bases, V lost 5 bases, and 13 bases had no gene match. Germline assignment: CDR1 SGHTA and CDR2 FQGNSA. The CDR3 nucleotides read TGTGCCAGCAGCGTTGTGGCCGGGACAGGGCTTGATGGCTACACCTTC. This encodes CASSVVAGTGLDGYTF.

The chain recombines TRBV7-9 with TRBJ2-1; TRBD1 matches at 7 bases. Trimming at V came to 5 bases and at J to 6 bases, leaving 10 bases not matched to a gene. The germline CDR1 and CDR2 sequences are SEHNR and FQNEAQ (reference sequence). The CDR3 sequence is 15 residues long. The CDR3 DNA follows: TGTGCCAGCAGCGAAGCCCCTGGACAGGTCAATGAGCAGTTCTTC. Protein product: CASSEAPGQVNEQFF. Filled out from reference TRBV7-9 and TRBJ2-1, the complete variable domain reads DTGVSQNPRHKITKRGQNVTFRCDPISEHNRLYWYRQTLGQGPEFLTYFQNEAQLEKSRLLSDRFSAERPKGSFSTLEIQRTEQGDSAMYLCASSEAPGQVNEQFFGPGTRLTVL.

The J gene is TRBJ1-4, the V gene TRBV14; TRBD1 agrees at 7 bases. This CDR3 has 15 amino acids. Germline CDR1 is SGHDN and CDR2 is FVKESK. V was clipped by 5 bases and J by 1 base; unmatched bases: 4. CDR3 loop: CASSFYRGTNEKLFF. The CDR3, as DNA: TGTGCCAGCAGCTTCTACAGGGGAACTAATGAAAAACTGTTTTTT.

The chain has TRBV30 and TRBJ1-5, with D tentatively TRBD1 (6 bases). This CDR3 is 15 amino acids long. V was clipped by 2 bases and J by 3 bases, with 14 bases between them. In germline, CDR1 is GTSNPN, CDR2 SVGIG (reference sequence). CDR3 amino acids: CAWSPGQKANQPQHF. For the CDR3, the DNA is TGTGCCTGGAGTCCTGGACAGAAAGCCAATCAGCCCCAGCATTTT.

The chain is built from TRBV7-2 and TRBJ2-7; TRBD1 might be the D (5 bases). V was trimmed by 2 bases and J by 3 bases, leaving 14 bases between them. The CDR3 sequence is 15 residues long. Per germline, CDR1 SGHTA and CDR2 FQGNSA. CDR3 amino acids: CASSLIRTPSYEQYF. As DNA, the CDR3 is TGTGCCAGCAGCTTAATTAGGACACCAAGCTACGAGCAGTACTTC. The full variable domain, with the rest looked up from reference TRBV7-2 and TRBJ2-7, is GAGVSQSPSNKVTEKGKDVELRCDPISGHTALYWYRQSLGQGLEFLIYFQGNSAPDKSGLPSDRFSAERTGGSVSTLTIQRTQQEDSAVYLCASSLIRTPSYEQYFGPGTRLTVT.